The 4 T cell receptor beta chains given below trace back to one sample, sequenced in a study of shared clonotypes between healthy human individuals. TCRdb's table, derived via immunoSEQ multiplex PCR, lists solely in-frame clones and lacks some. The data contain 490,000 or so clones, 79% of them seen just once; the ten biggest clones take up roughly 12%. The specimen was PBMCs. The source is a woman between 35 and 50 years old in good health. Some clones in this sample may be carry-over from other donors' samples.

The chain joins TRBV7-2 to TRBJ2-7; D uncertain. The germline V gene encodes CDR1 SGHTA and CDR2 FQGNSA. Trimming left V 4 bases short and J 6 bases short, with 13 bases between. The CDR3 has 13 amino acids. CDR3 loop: CASSSDIASEQYF. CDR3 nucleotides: TGTGCCAGCAGCTCAGATATAGCATCCGAGCAGTACTTC.

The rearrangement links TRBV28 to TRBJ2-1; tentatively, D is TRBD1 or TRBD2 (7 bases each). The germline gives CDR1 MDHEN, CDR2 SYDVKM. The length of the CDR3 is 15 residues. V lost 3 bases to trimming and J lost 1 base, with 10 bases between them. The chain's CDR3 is CASSFQGGSYNEQFF. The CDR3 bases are TGTGCCAGCAGTTTTCAGGGGGGGTCCTACAATGAGCAGTTCTTC.

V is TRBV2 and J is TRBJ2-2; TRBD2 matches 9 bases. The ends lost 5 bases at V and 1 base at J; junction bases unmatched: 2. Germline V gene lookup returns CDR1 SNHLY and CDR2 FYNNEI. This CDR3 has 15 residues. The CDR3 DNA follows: TGTGCCAGCAGTCGGACTAGCGTGAACACCGGGGAGCTGTTTTTT. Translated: CASSRTSVNTGELFF.

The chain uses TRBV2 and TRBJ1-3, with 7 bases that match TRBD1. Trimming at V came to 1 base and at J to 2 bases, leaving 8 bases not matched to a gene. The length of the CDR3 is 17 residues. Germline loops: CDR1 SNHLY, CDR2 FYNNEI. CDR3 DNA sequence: TGTGCCAGCAGTGAAGACCAGGGGGGCGCGGCTGGAAACACCATATATTTT. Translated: CASSEDQGGAAGNTIYF.